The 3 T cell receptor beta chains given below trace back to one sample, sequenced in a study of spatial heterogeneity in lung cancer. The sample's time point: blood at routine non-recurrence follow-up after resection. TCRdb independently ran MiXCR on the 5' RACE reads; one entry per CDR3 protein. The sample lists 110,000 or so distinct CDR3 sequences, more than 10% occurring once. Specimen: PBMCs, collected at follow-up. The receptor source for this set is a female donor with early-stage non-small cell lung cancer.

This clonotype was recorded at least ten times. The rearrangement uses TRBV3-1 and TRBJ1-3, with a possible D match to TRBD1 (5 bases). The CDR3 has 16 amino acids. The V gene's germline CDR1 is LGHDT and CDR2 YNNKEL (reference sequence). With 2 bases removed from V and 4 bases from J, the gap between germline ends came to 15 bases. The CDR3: CASSQQAGTAGNTIYF. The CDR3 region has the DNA TGTGCCAGCAGCCAACAGGCCGGGACGGCCGGAAACACCATATATTTT.

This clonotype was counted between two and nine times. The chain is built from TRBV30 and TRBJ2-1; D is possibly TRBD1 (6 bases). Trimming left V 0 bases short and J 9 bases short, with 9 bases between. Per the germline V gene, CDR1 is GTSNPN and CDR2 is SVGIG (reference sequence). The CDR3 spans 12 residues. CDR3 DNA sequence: TGTGCCTGGAGTGTACTGGGGGCTGAGCAGTTCTTC. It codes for CAWSVLGAEQFF.

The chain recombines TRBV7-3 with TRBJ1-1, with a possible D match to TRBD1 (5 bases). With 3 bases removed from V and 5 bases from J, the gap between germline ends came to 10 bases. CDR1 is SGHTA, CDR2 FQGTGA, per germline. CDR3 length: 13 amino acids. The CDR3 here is CASSLAGLTEAFF. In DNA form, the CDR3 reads TGTGCCAGCAGCTTGGCAGGGTTAACTGAAGCTTTCTTT.